Following are 4 T cell receptor beta chains from one sample sequenced in a study of T cell responses to AZD1222 COVID-19 vaccine. TCRdb's table, derived via immunoSEQ multiplex PCR, lists solely in-frame clones and lacks some. Altogether roughly 190,000 clones are present, approximately 90% being singletons, with the ten largest covering around 3.6%. Sequencing used peripheral blood, obtained 28 days after the second AZD1222 dose. These receptors originate from an adult who received the AZD1222 COVID-19 vaccine.

The chain combines TRBV30 with TRBJ2-2, with D uncertain. Trimming stripped 4 bases from V and 9 bases from J, with 15 bases between. This CDR3 spans 13 amino acids. CDR1 and CDR2 from the germline V gene are GTSNPN and SVGIG (reference sequence). The CDR3 loop reads CAWTTHFDRELFF. CDR3 DNA sequence: TGTGCCTGGACCACTCATTTTGACAGGGAGCTGTTTTTT. The variable domain in full, with the rest retrieved from reference TRBV30 and TRBJ2-2, is SQTIHQWPATLVQPVGSPLSLECTVEGTSNPNLYWYRQAAGRGLQLLFYSVGIGQISSEVPQNLSASRPQDRQFILSSKKLLLSDSGFYLCAWTTHFDRELFFGEGSRLTVL.

Only a few counts were recorded for this clone. This chain joins TRBV19 and TRBJ1-4; TRBD1 is a possible D gene (6 bases). This CDR3 spans 15 amino acids. V dropped 3 bases and J dropped 7 bases, with 15 bases sitting between them. Germline values: CDR1 LNHDA, CDR2 SQIVND (reference sequence). Here the CDR3 reads CASSIGGREIEKLFF. The CDR3 DNA reads as TGTGCCAGTAGTATCGGGGGCCGCGAGATTGAAAAACTGTTTTTT.

V is TRBV2 and J is TRBJ2-7, with D hard to call. CDR3 length: 13 residues. Germline-derived CDR1 and CDR2 are SNHLY and FYNNEI. Trimming pared 5 bases from V and 3 bases from J, leaving 11 bases between. The CDR3 DNA reads as TGTGCCAGCAGTAAGGACCCGCGCTACGAGCAGTACTTC. Its protein product is CASSKDPRYEQYF. Drawing the rest from reference TRBV2 and TRBJ2-7, the complete variable domain is EPEVTQTPSHQVTQMGQEVILRCVPISNHLYFYWYRQILGQKVEFLVSFYNNEISEKSEIFDDQFSVERPDGSNFTLKIRSTKLEDSAMYFCASSKDPRYEQYFGPGTRLTVT.

This clone was recorded only once. The chain uses TRBV7-9 and TRBJ2-2, with D perhaps TRBD2 (6 bases). The germline V and J ends were trimmed by 5 bases and 6 bases, with 13 bases remaining between them. Germline assignment: CDR1 SEHNR and CDR2 FQNEAQ (reference sequence). The CDR3 runs 14 residues. CDR3 protein: CASSLIADAGELFF. The CDR3 coding sequence is TGTGCCAGCAGCCTTATAGCGGACGCCGGGGAGCTGTTTTTT.